This T cell receptor (beta chain) comes out of a study of shared clonotypes between healthy human individuals (dated by TCRdb to about 2020). General notes on the study: A few men and a couple of women, aged 18 to 49 years, made up the cohort. Per donor, three plates each were used for CD4 naive and CD4 memory, two for CD8 naive, and one for CD8 memory. To estimate repertoire size and how much clonotype sharing occurs between individuals, the study deeply sequenced the blood TCR repertoires of several healthy adults. To increase sequencing depth and limit assay-specific biases, different laboratories used diverse techniques to prepare libraries and sequence TCR repertoires. Each donor's leukapheresis produced roughly between roughly 0.94 and 9.5 billion PBMCs. The research as a whole found: The small number of donors limited the genetic and exposure-history diversity represented. Naive subsets generally had larger estimated clonotype richness than memory subsets did. Only blood was sampled, and tissue TCR repertoires likely differ from those in blood. Higher generation probabilities were observed for clonotypes shared by all four sorted-subset donors than for non-shared clonotypes. Even with the large sequencing depth, rarefaction of the sorted-subset datasets indicated that sequencing was incomplete. Pairwise subsampling indicated that sequencing depth was expected to affect the degree of clonotype sharing among donors. Across four donors, approximately 5% of naive CD4, roughly 3.3% of naive CD8, 2.3% of memory CD4, and approximately 0.4% of memory CD8 clonotypes were shared.

The CDR3 contains 15 residues, cysteine and phenylalanine counted. CDR3 DNA only is kept here, 45 bases in frame from base 1. The junction shows trimming of 10 bases on V and 1 base on J, plus 20 bases between the germline ends. The germline V gene (reference sequence) provides CDR1 SGHNT and CDR2 YYREEE. TCR CDR3 regions were amplified from genomic DNA by multiplex PCR using the deep immunoSEQ assay. Extracted genomic DNA from each cell subset was distributed evenly across all wells of several immunoSEQ 96-well plates, and each plate was treated as a replicate. For sorted subsets, around 0.2 ug genomic DNA, equal to 30,000 or so T cell genomes, was loaded into each replicate PCR. Purified libraries were measured with a Qubit 3.0 fluorometer, size-checked on a Bioanalyzer 2100, and measured again with the KAPA Library Quantification kit. A separate single-read 150-cycle Illumina NextSeq 550 flow cell was used to sequence each immunoSEQ 96-well plate. The paper's processing steps were these. Because only junctional sequences without quality scores were contained in the immunoSEQ output, filtering matching that applied to full-length reads could not be performed. Sequences were annotated with PyIR, a Python wrapper for IgBLAST v1.9, and V/J genes and CDR3 were assigned using IMGT germline references. Reads with weak V/J assignments (E-value above 1e-6), missing CDR3, stop codons, out-of-frame junctions, or ambiguous translated residues were removed. V3J clonotypes were defined as sequences sharing an identical inferred V gene, J gene, and CDR3 amino acid sequence. The percentage overlap between two repertoires was calculated by dividing the number of shared unique clonotypes by the size of the smaller repertoire. Three approaches were used to assess repertoire richness: RTK rarefaction, the Chao1 estimator, and Recon v2.1 estimates of unobserved clonotypes. Generation probabilities were computed with OLGA for all TCRbeta clonotypes obtained by the gDNA method from four donors. TCRdb re-hosts the immuneACCESS table, in-frame sequences only. Its copies lack some clones; in the studies checked, an unresolved V gene accounts for under half of them, and the cause for the rest is not known. V and J calls and clone size are copied from that table; D and trimming were computed from the DNA. This sample has 1,100,000 or so clones in its table, and around 82% of those were observed once. About 0.52% of the sample is in the top ten clones.

The donors were healthy, HIV-negative adults with no recently reported acute infections or vaccinations. All donors were Caucasian adults living in Nashville, Tennessee, USA. CD4+ T cells were enriched by magnetic negative selection, after which naive cells were positively selected on CD45RA and the negative fraction was taken as the memory subset. After blood collection by leukapheresis, PBMCs were isolated using Ficoll-Histopaque density gradient centrifugation and then cryopreserved in the vapor phase of liquid nitrogen. Purity and quantity of every magnetically sorted T cell population were checked by analytical flow cytometry. Genomic DNA was isolated from each sorted fraction and quantified by UV absorbance on a Nanodrop 2000c. With regard to this clone: The antigen it binds to is not known. The sample holds no much larger clone one base away, and base qualities are not on file.

The chain is made from TRBV5-4 and TRBJ1-1; D gene: possibly TRBD1, on 5 matching bases. Sample: memory CD4+ T cells from PBMCs. What the cell subset or site label conveys for this sample: CD45RA-negative fraction. This clonotype was obtained from a man aged 18-30 years in good health. Some clones in this sample may be carry-over from other donors' samples. CDR3 reads: CAVSGGGMTNTEAFF. The DNA reads TGTGCCGTCAGCGGGGGGGGTATGACGAACACTGAAGCTTTCTTT.